This TCR beta chain was identified during a study of blood T cell repertoires in COVID-19. In the original processing: Amplification with reference gene primers provided the estimates of nucleated cell counts. Data came from immunoSEQ multiplex PCR; TCRdb stores just in-frame clones and leaves some out. V and J calls and clone size are given by that table; D and trimming were obtained from the DNA. The sample records 100,000 to 150,000 clones, 65% to 90% being singletons. Trimming took off 6 bases at V and 7 bases at J, with 12 bases between the two ends. The CDR3 runs 12 residues. Germline V gene data show CDR1 as MNHEY and CDR2 as SVGEGT.

Material for sequencing was peripheral blood. The clonotype originates from a human donor in a cohort sampled during active COVID-19. The chain couples TRBV6-2 or TRBV6-3 to TRBJ1-1, with a weak D call TRBD1 (5 bases). In DNA, the CDR3 is TGTGCCAGCAGCGAGAGGAGGGGTGAAGCTTTCTTT. Amino acids: CASSERRGEAFF.